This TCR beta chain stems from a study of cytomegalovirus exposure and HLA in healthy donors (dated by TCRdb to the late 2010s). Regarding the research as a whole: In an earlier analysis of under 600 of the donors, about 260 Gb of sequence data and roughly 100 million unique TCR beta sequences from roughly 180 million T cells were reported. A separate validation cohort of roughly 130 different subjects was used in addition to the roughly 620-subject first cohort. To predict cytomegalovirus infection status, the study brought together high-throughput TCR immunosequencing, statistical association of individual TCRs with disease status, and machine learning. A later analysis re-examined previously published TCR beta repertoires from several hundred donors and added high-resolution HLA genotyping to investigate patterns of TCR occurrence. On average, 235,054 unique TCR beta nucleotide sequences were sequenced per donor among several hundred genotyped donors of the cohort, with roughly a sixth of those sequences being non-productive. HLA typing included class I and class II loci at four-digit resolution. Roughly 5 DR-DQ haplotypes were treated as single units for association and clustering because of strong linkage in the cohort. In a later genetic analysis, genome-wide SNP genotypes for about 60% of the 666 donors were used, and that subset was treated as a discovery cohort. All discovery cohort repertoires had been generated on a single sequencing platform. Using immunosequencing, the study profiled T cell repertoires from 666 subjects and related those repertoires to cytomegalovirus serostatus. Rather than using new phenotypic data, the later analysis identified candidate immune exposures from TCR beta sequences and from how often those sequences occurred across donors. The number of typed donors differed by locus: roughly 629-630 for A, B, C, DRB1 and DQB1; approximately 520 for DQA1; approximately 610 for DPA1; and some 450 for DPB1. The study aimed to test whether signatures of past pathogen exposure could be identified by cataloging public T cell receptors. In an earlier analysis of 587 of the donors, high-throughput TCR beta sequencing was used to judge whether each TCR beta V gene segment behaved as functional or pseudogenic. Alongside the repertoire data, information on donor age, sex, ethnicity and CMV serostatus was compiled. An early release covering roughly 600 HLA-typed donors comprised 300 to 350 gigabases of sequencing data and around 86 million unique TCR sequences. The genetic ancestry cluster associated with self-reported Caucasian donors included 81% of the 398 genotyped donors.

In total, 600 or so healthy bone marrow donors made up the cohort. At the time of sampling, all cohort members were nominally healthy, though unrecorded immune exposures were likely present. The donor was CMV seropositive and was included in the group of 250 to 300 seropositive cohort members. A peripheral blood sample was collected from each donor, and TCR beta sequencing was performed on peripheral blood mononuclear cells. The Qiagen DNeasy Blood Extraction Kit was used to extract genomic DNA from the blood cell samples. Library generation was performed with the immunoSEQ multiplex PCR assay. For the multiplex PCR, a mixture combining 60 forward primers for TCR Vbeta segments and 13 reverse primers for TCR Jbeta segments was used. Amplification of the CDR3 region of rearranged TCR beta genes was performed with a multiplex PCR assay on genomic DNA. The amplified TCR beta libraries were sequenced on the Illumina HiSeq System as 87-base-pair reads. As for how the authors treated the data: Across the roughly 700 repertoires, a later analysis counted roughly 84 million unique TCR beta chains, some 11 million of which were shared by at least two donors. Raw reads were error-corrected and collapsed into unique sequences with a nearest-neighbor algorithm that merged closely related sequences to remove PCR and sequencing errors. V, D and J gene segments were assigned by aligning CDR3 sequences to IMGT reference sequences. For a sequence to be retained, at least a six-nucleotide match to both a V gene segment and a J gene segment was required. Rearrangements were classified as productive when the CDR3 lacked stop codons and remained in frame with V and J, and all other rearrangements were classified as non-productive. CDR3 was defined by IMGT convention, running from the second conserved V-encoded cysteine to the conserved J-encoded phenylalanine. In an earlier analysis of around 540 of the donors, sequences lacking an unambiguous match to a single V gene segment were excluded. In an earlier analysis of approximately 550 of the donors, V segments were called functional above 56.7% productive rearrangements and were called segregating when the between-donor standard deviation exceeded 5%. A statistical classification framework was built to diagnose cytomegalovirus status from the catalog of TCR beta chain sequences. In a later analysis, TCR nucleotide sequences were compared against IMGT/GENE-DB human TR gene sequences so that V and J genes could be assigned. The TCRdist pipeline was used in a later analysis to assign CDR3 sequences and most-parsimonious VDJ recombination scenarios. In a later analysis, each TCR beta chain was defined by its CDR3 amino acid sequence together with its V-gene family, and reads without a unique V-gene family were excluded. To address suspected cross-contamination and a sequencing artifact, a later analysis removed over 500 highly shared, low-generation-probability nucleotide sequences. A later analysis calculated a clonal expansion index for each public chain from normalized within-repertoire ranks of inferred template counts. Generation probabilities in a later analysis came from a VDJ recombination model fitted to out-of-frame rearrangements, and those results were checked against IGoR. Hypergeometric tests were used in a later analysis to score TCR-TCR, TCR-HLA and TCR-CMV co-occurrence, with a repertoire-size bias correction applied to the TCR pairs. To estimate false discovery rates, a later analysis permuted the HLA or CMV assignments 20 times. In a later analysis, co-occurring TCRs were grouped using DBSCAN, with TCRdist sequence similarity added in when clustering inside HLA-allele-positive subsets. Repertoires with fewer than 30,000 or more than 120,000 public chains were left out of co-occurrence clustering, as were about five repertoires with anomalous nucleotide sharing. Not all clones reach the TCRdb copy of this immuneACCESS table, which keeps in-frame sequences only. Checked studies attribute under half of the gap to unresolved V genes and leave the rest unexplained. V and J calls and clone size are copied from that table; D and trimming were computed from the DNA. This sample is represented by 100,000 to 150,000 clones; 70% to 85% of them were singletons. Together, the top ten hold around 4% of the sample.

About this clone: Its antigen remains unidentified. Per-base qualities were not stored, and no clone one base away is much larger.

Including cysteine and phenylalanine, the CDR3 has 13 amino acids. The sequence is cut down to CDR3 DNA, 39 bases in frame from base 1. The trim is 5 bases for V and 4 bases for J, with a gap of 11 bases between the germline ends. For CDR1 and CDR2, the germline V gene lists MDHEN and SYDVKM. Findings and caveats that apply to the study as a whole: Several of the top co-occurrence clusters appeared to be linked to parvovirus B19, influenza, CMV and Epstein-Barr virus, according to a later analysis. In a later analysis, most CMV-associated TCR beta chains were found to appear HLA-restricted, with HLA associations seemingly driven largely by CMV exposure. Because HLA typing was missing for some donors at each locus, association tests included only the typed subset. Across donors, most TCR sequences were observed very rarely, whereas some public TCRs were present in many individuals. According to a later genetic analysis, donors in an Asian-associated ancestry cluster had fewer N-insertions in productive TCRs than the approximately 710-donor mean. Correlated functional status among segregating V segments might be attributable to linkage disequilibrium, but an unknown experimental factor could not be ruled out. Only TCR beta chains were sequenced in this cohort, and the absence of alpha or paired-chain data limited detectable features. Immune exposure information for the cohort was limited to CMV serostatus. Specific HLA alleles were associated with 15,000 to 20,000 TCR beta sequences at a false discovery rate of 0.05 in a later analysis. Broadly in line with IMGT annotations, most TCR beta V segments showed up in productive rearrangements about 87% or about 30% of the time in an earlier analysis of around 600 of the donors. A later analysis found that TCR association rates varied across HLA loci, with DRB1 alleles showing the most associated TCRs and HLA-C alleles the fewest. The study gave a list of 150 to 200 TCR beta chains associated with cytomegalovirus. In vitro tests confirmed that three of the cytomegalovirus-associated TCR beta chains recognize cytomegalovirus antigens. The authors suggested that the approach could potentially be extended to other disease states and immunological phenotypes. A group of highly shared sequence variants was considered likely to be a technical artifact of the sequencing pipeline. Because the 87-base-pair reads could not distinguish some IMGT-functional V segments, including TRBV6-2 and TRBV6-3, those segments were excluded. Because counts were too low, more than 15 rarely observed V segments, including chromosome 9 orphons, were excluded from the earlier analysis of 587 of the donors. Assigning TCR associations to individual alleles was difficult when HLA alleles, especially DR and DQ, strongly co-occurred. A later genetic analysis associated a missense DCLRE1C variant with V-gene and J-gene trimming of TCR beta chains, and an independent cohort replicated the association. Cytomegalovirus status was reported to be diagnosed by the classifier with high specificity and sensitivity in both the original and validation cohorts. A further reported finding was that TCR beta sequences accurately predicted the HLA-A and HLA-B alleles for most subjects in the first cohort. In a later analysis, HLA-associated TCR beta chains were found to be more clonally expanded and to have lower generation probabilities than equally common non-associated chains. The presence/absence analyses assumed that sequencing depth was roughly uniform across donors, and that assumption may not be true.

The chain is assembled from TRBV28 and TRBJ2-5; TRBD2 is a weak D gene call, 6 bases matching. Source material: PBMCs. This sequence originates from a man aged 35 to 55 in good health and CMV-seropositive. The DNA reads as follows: TGTGCCAGCAGTAATGCGGGGTTAGAGACCCAGTACTTC. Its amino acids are CASSNAGLETQYF.